This passage covers 10 T cell receptor beta chains from one sample sequenced in a study of CXCR3-negative and CXCR3-positive naive CD8 T cells. Their target antigens are unknown. Libraries were UMI-labeled 5' RACE TRB cDNA. After re-calling the 5' RACE reads, TCRdb lists one entry per CDR3 protein, DNA absent. The sample has 5,800 or so distinct CDR3 sequences; the top ten hold about 2%. Study-wide results and limits: CXCR3-expressing naive cells carried TRB CDR3s more hydrophobic than those of CXCR3-negative naive cells.

Specimen: naive CXCR3+ CD8+ T cells from blood. Indicated subset: CD45RO-CCR7+CD27+CD95- naive CD8+ T cells expressing CXCR3 (TNR3+). The receptors were gathered from a human donor in good health. Some clones in this sample may be carry-over from other donors' samples.

The chain employs TRBV25-1 and TRBJ1-3. The CDR3 totals 11 residues. Per the germline V gene, CDR1 is MGHDK and CDR2 is SYGVNS. This CDR3 reads CASSTGNTIYF.

The genes are TRBV2 and TRBJ2-7. Germline CDR1 is SNHLY and CDR2 is FYNNEI. This CDR3 region has 13 residues. The CDR3 here is CASGVTASYEQYF.

The chain employs TRBV6-6 and TRBJ1-2. CDR1 and CDR2 (germline): MNHNY, SVGAGI (reference sequence). The CDR3 contains 14 residues. The CDR3 loop reads CASSRATSNYGYTF.

This clonotype is medium-sized by frequency. The chain employs TRBV20-1 and TRBJ2-7; TCRdb picks TRBD1, but there is no DNA to check that call. The V gene's germline CDR1 is DFQATT and CDR2 SNEGSKA (reference sequence). CDR3 length: 16 residues. CDR3 region: CSARRRGSGSSYEQYF.

This clonotype shows up as medium-sized by frequency. The V call is TRBV20-1, the J call TRBJ2-1; TCRdb lists TRBD2, though no DNA is available to test this call. CDR3 size: 16 residues. Germline V lookup: CDR1 DFQATT, CDR2 SNEGSKA (reference sequence). Here the CDR3 reads CSARPTSASSYNEQFF.

The chain recombines TRBV15 with TRBJ1-1; the TCRdb D gene call, TRBD1, has no DNA to confirm it. Per germline, CDR1 LNHNV and CDR2 YYDKDF (reference sequence). This CDR3 has 15 amino acids. The CDR3: CATSRKPGQGLEAFF.

The V and J genes are TRBV6-5 and TRBJ1-5; TCRdb proposes TRBD1, but this gene call is untestable without DNA. Per the germline V gene, CDR1 is MNHEY and CDR2 is SVGAGI. This CDR3 has 14 residues. CDR3 amino acids: CASSPQGWNQPQHF.

The chain has TRBV29-1 and TRBJ2-2; TCRdb proposes TRBD2, but this gene call is untestable without DNA. The CDR3 extends over 13 amino acids. Germline V gene lookup returns CDR1 SQVTM and CDR2 ANQGSEA. The CDR3 loop is CSADPSSTGELFF.

In terms of frequency, this clonotype is medium-sized (0.01 to 0.1%). The rearrangement joins TRBV29-1 to TRBJ2-1; TCRdb's D call of TRBD1 is untestable without DNA. CDR1 is SQVTM and CDR2 is ANQGSEA in the germline V gene. This CDR3 is 12 amino acids long. The CDR3 spells CSVPKGTGEQFF.

The gene calls are TRBV11-2 and TRBJ2-3. CDR1 and CDR2 (germline): SGHAT, FQNNGV. The CDR3 is made up of 14 amino acids. CDR3 sequence reads: CASSSSVGQNTQYF.